One TCR beta chain is described in this entry. This sample is drawn from a study of blood T cell repertoires in COVID-19. Generated by immunoSEQ multiplex PCR, the TCRdb table keeps only in-frame clones and is missing some. The data show approximately 96,000 clones, 90% seen once. The length of the CDR3 is 16 residues. Germline CDR1 LGHNA, CDR2 YSLEER. The junction had 3 bases not matched to a gene; V was cut back by 3 bases and J by 0 bases. Sequenced: peripheral blood. The chain combines TRBV4-3 with TRBJ2-1; 9 bases map to TRBD2. The receptor comes from a man aged 60-69 years with acute or convalescent COVID-19. The CDR3 loop is CASSQGAGGSYNEQFF. The CDR3 DNA is TGCGCCAGCAGCCAGGGAGCGGGGGGCTCCTACAATGAGCAGTTCTTC.